The rows below give T cell receptor beta chains drawn from one sample of a study of graft-versus-host responses after intestinal transplantation. Repertoires were generated with immunoSEQ multiplex PCR, while TCRdb's copy carries only in-frame clones and drops some. The sample has tens of thousands of clones; 94% are singletons. Which antigens these TCRs recognize remains unknown. The input for sequencing was unstimulated CD4+ T cells sorted from spleen or lymph node cells, taken before transplant. The receptor source for this set is a human donor who was the organ donor for an intestinal transplant. The conserved cysteine and the conserved F or W are not part of the CDR3 here. Clone size, where shown, is once, few, many, or a class for clones that have expanded.

J gene	clone size	V gene	CDR3 protein
TRBJ1-2	.	TRBV2	ASSYEPLLYGYT
TRBJ1-1	.	TRBV11-2	ASSRRGTSGNTEAF
TRBJ1-1	.	TRBV5-1	ARLRRPRTNRNTEAF
TRBJ1-2	.	TRBV19	ASSIDGQGANYGYT
TRBJ2-5	.	TRBV6-1	ASSVGLAGETQY
TRBJ2-5	.	TRBV7-9	AGGSGGTQY
TRBJ2-5	.	TRBV7-2	ASSLGLVGETQY
TRBJ2-5	.	TRBV12-5	ASGLVLLAGVQETQY
TRBJ1-1	.	TRBV7-6	ASSPGQGIAEAF
TRBJ1-6	.	TRBV29-1	SGNSPLH
TRBJ2-5	.	TRBV14	ASSQVTTGRETQY
TRBJ2-5	.	TRBV5-1	ASSSRAGGETQY
TRBJ1-5	.	TRBV30	AWSVVGGNQPQH
TRBJ2-7	.	TRBV6-6	ASSYSSSGGAGQY
TRBJ1-5	.	TRBV7-9	ASSLALDGQPQH
TRBJ2-7	.	TRBV19	ASQDRVSSYEQY
TRBJ1-5	.	TRBV6-1	ASIPQGNQPQH
TRBJ2-1	.	TRBV10-3	AISDEGSYNEQF
TRBJ2-7	once	TRBV19	ASSRTSGGYEQY
TRBJ1-2	.	TRBV19	ASSDFRDGHGYT
TRBJ1-2	.	TRBV6-6	ATTGDYGYT
TRBJ2-6	.	TRBV5-1	ASSLRGANVLT
TRBJ2-1	.	TRBV19	ASSIGGGLRYNEQF
TRBJ1-1	.	TRBV6-5	ASSYSLGAF
TRBJ2-3	.	TRBV10-3	ALRGGLGADTQY
TRBJ2-1	.	TRBV30	AWIQRPPGPQEQF
TRBJ2-7	.	TRBV29-1	SVIGSGGIPYEQY
TRBJ1-3	.	TRBV9	ASSTQGAFSGNTIY
TRBJ2-1	.	TRBV6-1	ASSTTGQRYNEQF
TRBJ2-5	.	TRBV6-5	ASSNKVETQY
.	.	TRBV18	ASSPGQASSYEQY
TRBJ2-6	.	TRBV10-3	AISGQGHSGANVLT
TRBJ2-2	.	TRBV7-8	ASSLVLGGLQRNRELF
TRBJ1-6	.	TRBV7-2	ASSLRRGNSPLH
TRBJ2-7	.	TRBV28	ASSAYDRSYEQY
TRBJ1-1	.	TRBV11-2	ASSLDPRPPEAF
TRBJ2-7	.	TRBV6-5	ASSARGFREQY
TRBJ1-1	.	TRBV11-3	ASSDRSEAF
TRBJ1-2	.	TRBV7-2	ASSLTFGQFVGYT
TRBJ2-3	.	TRBV7-2	ASSGLTDTQY
TRBJ2-3	.	TRBV18	ASSPELLSTDTQY
TRBJ1-6	.	TRBV4-1	ASSQEVRAEVYSPLH
TRBJ1-5	.	TRBV11-2	ASSLDSLRGNQPQH
TRBJ2-7	.	TRBV21-1	ASSKTGTGGYEQY
TRBJ1-6	.	TRBV7-2	ASSLGQGSNSPLH
TRBJ1-2	.	TRBV28	ASRPPDRVAGYT
TRBJ1-6	.	TRBV6-5	ASTQGLANSPLH
TRBJ1-2	.	TRBV29-1	SVTGGDYGYT
TRBJ1-2	.	TRBV9	ASNPGQQYGYT
TRBJ2-3	.	TRBV5-1	ASSYQTGTGSTDTQY
TRBJ1-2	once	TRBV2	ASSETWATTNYGYT
TRBJ2-7	.	TRBV9	ASSVGTATYEQY